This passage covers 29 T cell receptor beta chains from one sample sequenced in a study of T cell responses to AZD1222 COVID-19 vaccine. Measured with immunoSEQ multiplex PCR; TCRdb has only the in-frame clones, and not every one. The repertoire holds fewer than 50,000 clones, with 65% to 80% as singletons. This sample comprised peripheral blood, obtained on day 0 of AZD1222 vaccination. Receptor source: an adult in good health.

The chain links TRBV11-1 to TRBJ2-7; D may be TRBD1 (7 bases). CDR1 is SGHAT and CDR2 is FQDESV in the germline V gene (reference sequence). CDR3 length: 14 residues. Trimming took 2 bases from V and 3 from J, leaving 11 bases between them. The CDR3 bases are TGTGCCAGCAGCTTATCCAGGGGGGACTACGAGCAGTACGTC. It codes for CASSLSRGDYEQYV.

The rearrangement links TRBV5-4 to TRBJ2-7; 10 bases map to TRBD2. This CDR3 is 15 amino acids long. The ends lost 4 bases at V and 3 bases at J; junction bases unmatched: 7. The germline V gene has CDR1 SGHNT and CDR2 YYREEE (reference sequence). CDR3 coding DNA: TGTGCCAGCAGCGAACGAACTAGCGGGAACTACGAGCAGTACTTC. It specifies CASSERTSGNYEQYF.

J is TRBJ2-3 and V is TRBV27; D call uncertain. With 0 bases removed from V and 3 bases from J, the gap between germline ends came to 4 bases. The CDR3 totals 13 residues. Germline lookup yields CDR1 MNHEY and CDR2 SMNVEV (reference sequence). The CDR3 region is CASSLSITDTQYF. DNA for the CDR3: TGTGCCAGCAGTTTATCGATTACAGATACGCAGTATTTT.

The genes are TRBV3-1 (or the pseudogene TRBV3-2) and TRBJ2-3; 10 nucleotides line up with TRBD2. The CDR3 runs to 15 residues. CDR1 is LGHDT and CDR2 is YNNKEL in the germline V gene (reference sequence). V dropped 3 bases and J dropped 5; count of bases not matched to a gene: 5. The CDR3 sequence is CASSQWASGRDTQYF. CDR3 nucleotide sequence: TGTGCCAGCAGCCAGTGGGCTAGCGGGAGAGATACGCAGTATTTT.

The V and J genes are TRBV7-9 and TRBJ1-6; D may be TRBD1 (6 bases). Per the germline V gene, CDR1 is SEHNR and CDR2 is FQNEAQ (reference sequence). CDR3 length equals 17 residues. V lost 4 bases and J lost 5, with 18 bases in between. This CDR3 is CASSSPMAAGDNSPLHF. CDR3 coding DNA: TGTGCCAGCAGCTCCCCAATGGCGGCAGGGGATAATTCACCCCTCCACTTT.

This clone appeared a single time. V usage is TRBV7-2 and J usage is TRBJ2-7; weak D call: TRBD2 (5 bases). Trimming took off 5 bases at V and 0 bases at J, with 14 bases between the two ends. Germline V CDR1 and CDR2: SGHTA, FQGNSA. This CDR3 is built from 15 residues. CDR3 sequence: CASSPADGSSYEQYF. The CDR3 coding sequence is TGTGCCAGCAGCCCAGCGGATGGAAGCTCCTACGAGCAGTACTTC.

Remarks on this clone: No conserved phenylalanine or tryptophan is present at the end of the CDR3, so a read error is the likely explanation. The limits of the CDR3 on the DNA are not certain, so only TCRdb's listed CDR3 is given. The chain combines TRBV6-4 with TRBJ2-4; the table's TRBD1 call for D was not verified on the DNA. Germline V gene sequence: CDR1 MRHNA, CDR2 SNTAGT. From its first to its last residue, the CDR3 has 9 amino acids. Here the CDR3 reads CASRRTPRV.

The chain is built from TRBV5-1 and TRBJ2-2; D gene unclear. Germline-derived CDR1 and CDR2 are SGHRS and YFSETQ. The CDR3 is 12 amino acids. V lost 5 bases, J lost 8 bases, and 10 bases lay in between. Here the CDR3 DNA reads TGCGCCAGCAGATACCGCCCGGGGGAGCTGTTTTTT. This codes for CASRYRPGELFF.

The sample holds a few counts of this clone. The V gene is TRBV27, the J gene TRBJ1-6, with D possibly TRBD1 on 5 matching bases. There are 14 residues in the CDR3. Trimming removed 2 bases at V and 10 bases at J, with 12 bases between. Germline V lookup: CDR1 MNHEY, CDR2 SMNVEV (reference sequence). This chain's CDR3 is CASSLTGGESPLHF. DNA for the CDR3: TGTGCCAGCAGTTTAACCGGGGGGGAATCACCCCTCCACTTT.

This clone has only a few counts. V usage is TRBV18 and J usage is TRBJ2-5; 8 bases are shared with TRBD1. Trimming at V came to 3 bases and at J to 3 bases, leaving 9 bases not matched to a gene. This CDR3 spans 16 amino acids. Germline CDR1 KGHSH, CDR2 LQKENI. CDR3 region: CASSPPSAGGEETQYF. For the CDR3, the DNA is TGTGCCAGCTCACCCCCCAGTGCAGGGGGCGAAGAGACCCAGTACTTC.

CDR3 amino acids: CASRNSGGDEQYV. CDR3 nucleotide sequence: TGTGCCAGCCGAAATAGCGGGGGTGACGAGCAGTACGTC. V and J are TRBV18 and TRBJ2-7; 9 positions match TRBD2. V shed 8 bases and J 5 bases; nucleotides not matched to a gene: 7. Germline V gene sequence: CDR1 KGHSH, CDR2 LQKENI. The CDR3 length is 13 residues.

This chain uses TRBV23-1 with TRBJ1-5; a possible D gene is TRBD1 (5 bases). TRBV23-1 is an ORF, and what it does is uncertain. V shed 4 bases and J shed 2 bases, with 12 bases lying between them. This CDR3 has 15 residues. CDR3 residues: CASSLLPGGNQPQHF. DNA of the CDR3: TGCGCCAGCAGTCTCCTGCCGGGGGGCAATCAGCCCCAGCATTTT.

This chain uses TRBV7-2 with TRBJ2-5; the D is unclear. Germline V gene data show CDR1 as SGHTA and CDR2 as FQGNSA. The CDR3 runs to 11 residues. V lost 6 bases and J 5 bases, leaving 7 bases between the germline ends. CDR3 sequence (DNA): TGTGCCAGCAGTAAAGGGGAGACCCAGTACTTC. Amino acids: CASSKGETQYF.

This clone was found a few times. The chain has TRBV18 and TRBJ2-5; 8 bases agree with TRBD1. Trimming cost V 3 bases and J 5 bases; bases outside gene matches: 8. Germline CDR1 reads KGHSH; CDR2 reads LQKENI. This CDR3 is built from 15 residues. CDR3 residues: CASSPGQGSKETQYF. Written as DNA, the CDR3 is TGTGCCAGCTCACCCGGACAGGGTAGTAAGGAGACCCAGTACTTC.

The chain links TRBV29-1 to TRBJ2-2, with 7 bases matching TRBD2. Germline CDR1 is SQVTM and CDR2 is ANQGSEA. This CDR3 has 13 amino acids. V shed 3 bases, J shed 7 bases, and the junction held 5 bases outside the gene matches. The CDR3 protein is CSVERERGGELFF. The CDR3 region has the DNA TGCAGCGTTGAGCGGGAGAGAGGCGGGGAGCTGTTTTTT.

CDR3 sequence (DNA): TGTGCCTGGAGTCGAGGTCGTAATGAAAAACTGTTTTTT. Translation: CAWSRGRNEKLFF. The chain employs TRBV30 and TRBJ1-4; D unclear. Germline CDR1 GTSNPN, CDR2 SVGIG (reference sequence). The germline V and J ends were trimmed by 2 bases and 4 bases, with 8 bases remaining between them. The CDR3 has 13 amino acids.

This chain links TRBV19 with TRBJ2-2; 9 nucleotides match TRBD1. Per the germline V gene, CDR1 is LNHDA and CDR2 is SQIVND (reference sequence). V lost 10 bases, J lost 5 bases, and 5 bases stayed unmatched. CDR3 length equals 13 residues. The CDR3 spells CAIQGQGTGELFF. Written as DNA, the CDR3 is TGTGCCATACAAGGACAGGGGACCGGGGAGCTGTTTTTT. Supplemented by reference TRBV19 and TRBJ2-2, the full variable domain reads DGGITQSPKYLFRKEGQNVTLSCEQNLNHDAMYWYRQDPGQGLRLIYYSQIVNDFQKGDIAEGYSVSREKKESFPLTVTSAQKNPTAFYLCAIQGQGTGELFFGEGSRLTVL.

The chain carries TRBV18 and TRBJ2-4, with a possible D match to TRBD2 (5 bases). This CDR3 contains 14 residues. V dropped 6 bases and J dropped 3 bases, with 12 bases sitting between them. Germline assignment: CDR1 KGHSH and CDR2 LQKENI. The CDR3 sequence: CASSPEGVKNIQYF. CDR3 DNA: TGTGCCAGCTCTCCTGAGGGTGTCAAAAACATTCAGTACTTC.

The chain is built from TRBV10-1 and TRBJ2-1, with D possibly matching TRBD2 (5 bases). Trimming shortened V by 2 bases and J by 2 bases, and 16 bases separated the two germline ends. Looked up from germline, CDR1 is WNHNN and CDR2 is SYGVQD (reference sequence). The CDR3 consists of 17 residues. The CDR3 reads CASSEATDSRTYNEQFF. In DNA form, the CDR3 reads TGCGCCAGCAGTGAGGCAACGGACTCCCGAACCTACAATGAGCAGTTCTTC.

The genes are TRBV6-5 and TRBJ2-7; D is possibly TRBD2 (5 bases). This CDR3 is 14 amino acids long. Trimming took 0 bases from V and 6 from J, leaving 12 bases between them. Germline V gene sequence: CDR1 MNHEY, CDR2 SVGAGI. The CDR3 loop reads CASSYSRETPEQYF. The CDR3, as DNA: TGTGCCAGCAGTTACTCCCGGGAAACCCCCGAGCAGTACTTC.

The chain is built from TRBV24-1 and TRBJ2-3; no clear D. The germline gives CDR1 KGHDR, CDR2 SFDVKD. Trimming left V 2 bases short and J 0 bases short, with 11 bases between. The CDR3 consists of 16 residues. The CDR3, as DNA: TGTGCCACCAGTGATTCGGACCCCTCTAGCACAGATACGCAGTATTTT. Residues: CATSDSDPSSTDTQYF.

CDR3 in DNA: TGTGCCAGCAGTTTAGGTAATACCTATGGCTACACCTTC. This gives the protein CASSLGNTYGYTF. The chain joins TRBV28 to TRBJ1-2; D unresolved. The CDR3 loop spans 13 amino acids. V dropped 2 bases and J dropped 4 bases, with 8 bases sitting between them. From germline, CDR1 is MDHEN and CDR2 SYDVKM.

The CDR3 spells CASSSISGGKDYGYTF. In nucleotides, the CDR3 is TGTGCCAGCAGCTCAATATCAGGGGGTAAAGATTATGGCTACACCTTC. The chain couples TRBV7-2 to TRBJ1-2, with 7 bases that match TRBD1. The CDR3 spans 16 residues. Germline V lookup: CDR1 SGHTA, CDR2 FQGNSA. With 4 bases clipped from V and 5 bases from J, the junction kept 13 bases outside the gene matches.

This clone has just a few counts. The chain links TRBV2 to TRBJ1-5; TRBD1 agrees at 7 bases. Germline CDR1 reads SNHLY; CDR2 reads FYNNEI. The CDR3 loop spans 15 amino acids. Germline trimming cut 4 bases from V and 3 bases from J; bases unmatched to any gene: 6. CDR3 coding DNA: TGTGCCAGCAGTGGGGCAGGGGGTTTCAATCAGCCCCAGCATTTT. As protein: CASSGAGGFNQPQHF.

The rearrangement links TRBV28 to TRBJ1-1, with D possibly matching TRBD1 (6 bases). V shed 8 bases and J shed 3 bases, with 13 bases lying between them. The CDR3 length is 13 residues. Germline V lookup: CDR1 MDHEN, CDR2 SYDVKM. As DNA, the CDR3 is TGTGCCAGCGGTACTTACAGGGACACTGAAGCTTTCTTT. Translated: CASGTYRDTEAFF. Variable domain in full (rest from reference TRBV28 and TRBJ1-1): DVKVTQSSRYLVKRTGEKVFLECVQDMDHENMFWYRQDPGLGLRLIYFSYDVKMKEKGDIPEGYSVSREKKERFSLILESASTNQTSMYLCASGTYRDTEAFFGQGTRLTVV.

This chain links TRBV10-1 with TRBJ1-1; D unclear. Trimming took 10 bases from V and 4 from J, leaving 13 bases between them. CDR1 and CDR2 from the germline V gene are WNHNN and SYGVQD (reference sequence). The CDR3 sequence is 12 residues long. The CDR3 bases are TGCGCCACCAGAGGGTGGGGCACTGAAGCTTTCTTT. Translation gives CATRGWGTEAFF.

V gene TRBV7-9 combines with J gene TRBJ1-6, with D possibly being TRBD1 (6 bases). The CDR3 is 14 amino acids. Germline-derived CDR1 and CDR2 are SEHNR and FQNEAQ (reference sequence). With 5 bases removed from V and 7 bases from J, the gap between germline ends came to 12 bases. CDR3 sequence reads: CASSLSTGNSPLHF. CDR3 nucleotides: TGTGCCAGCAGCCTATCTACAGGGAATTCACCCCTCCACTTT.

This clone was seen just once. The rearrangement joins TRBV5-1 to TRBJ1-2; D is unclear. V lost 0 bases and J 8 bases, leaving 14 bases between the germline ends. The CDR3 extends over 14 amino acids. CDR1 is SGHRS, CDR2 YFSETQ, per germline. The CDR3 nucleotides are TGCGCCAGCAGCTTGGCAGCCGCTAAGGAGGGCTACACCTTC. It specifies CASSLAAAKEGYTF. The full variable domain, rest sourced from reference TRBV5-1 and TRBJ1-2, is KAGVTQTPRYLIKTRGQQVTLSCSPISGHRSVSWYQQTPGQGLQFLFEYFSETQRNKGNFPGRFSGRQFSNSRSEMNVSTLELGDSALYLCASSLAAAKEGYTFGSGTRLTVV.

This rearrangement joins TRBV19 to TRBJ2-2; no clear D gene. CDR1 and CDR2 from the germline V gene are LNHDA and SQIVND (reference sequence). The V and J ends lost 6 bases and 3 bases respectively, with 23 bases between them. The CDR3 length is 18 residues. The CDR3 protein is CASRKRDANRLDTGELFF. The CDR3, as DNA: TGTGCCAGTAGGAAACGAGACGCAAATAGATTGGACACCGGGGAGCTGTTTTTT.